These T cell receptor beta chains were read from a single sample in a study of blood T cell repertoires in COVID-19. The data were produced by immunoSEQ multiplex PCR, yet TCRdb's version contains in-frame clones alone and is incomplete. The data show about 190,000 clones, 80% to 90% seen once. The sequenced material came from peripheral blood. These receptor sequences come from a man between 25 and 39 years old with acute or convalescent COVID-19. Each CDR3 is given with its conserved first and last residue. A D gene is named only where the DNA matches it firmly. Rows may omit the clone size; those that give it use once, few, many or a size class.

v_call	d_call	j_call	clone_size	cdr3_aa	cdr3_nt
TRBV10-3	TRBD1	TRBJ1-2	-	CAIWGQVNYGYTF	TGTGCCATCTGGGGACAGGTGAACTATGGCTACACCTTC
TRBV10-1	TRBD2	TRBJ2-3	-	CASVRRREGLPLGGLDTQYF	TGCGCCAGCGTCCGGCGGCGGGAGGGCCTCCCCCTAGGGGGTTTGGATACGCAGTATTTT
TRBV7-3	-	TRBJ2-7	-	CASSLQTGSEQYF	TGTGCCAGCAGCTTGCAGACAGGCTCCGAGCAGTACTTC
TRBV24-1	-	TRBJ1-2	-	CATSTSDRPYGYTF	TGTGCCACCAGTACCTCGGACAGACCTTATGGCTACACCTTC
TRBV29-1	TRBD2	TRBJ2-3	-	CSVEWREETDTQYF	TGCAGCGTCGAGTGGCGGGAGGAAACAGATACGCAGTATTTT
TRBV12-1	-	TRBJ2-7	-	CASSYVRQGVREQYF	TGTGCCAGCAGCTACGTTCGACAGGGGGTCCGGGAGCAGTACTTC
TRBV4-1	-	TRBJ2-7	-	CASSQNQPGAYEQYF	TGCGCCAGCAGCCAGAACCAACCAGGGGCCTACGAGCAGTACTTC
TRBV18	TRBD1	TRBJ2-7	-	CASSLGQGSYEQYF	TGTGCCAGCTCACTAGGACAGGGCTCCTACGAGCAGTACTTC
TRBV5-6	-	TRBJ1-2	-	CASRSRLENYGYTF	TGTGCCAGCAGGAGCCGACTGGAGAACTATGGCTACACCTTC
TRBV28	-	TRBJ2-3	-	CASRSRLPTDTQYF	TGTGCCAGCAGGTCCCGTCTTCCCACAGATACGCAGTATTTT
TRBV12-5	TRBD2	TRBJ2-1	-	CASGSAASGHNEQFF	TGTGCTAGTGGCTCTGCGGCTAGCGGCCACAATGAGCAGTTCTTC
TRBV6-5	-	TRBJ2-7	-	CASGGPSYEQYF	TGTGCCTCAGGAGGCCCCTCCTACGAGCAGTACTTC
TRBV6-5	TRBD1	TRBJ1-5	-	CASRTMTGRDQPQHF	TGTGCCAGCAGAACCATGACAGGGCGGGATCAGCCCCAGCATTTT
TRBV6-2/TRBV6-3	-	TRBJ1-1	-	CASSYRDLNTEAFF	TGTGCCAGCAGTTACAGGGACTTGAACACTGAAGCTTTCTTT
TRBV29-1	-	TRBJ2-7	-	CSVWGQGGTYEQYF	TGCAGCGTTTGGGGGCAGGGGGGAACCTACGAGCAGTACTTC
TRBV9	-	TRBJ1-1	-	CASSVVGGEAFF	TGTGCCAGCAGCGTAGTAGGAGGAGAAGCTTTCTTT
TRBV19	-	TRBJ1-5	once	CASSWGPGVQPQHF	TGTGCCAGTAGTTGGGGTCCGGGAGTTCAGCCCCAGCATTTT
TRBV28	TRBD1	TRBJ1-6	-	CAIHPGDRSSYNSPLHF	TGTGCCATCCATCCCGGGGACAGGAGCTCCTATAATTCACCCCTCCACTTT
TRBV5-1	TRBD1	TRBJ2-5	-	CASSAGQGPETQYF	TGCGCCAGCAGCGCCGGACAGGGTCCCGAGACCCAGTACTTC
TRBV28	-	TRBJ1-2	-	CASSFPGATYGYTFGSDGYTF	-
TRBV6-5	TRBD1	TRBJ2-7	-	CASRHRTGSSYEQYF	TGTGCCAGCAGACACAGGACAGGGTCCTCCTACGAGCAGTACTTC
TRBV6-1	-	TRBJ2-2	-	CASSEIEVTGELFF	TGTGCCAGCAGTGAAATAGAGGTCACCGGGGAGCTGTTTTTT
TRBV27	-	TRBJ1-6	-	CASSLFAQGGSPLHF	TGTGCCAGCAGTTTATTTGCGCAGGGTGGGTCACCCCTCCACTTT
TRBV2	TRBD1	TRBJ1-1	-	CASNRLQGMNTEAFF	TGTGCCAGCAATAGATTACAGGGGATGAACACTGAAGCTTTCTTT
TRBV25-1	TRBD1	TRBJ1-1	few	CASSPRQGKGSSTEAFF	TGTGCCAGCAGCCCGAGACAGGGGAAAGGAAGTAGCACTGAAGCTTTCTTT
TRBV4-1	TRBD1	TRBJ1-5	-	CASSQTLGTGGAQPQHF	TGCGCCAGCAGCCAAACCCTCGGGACAGGGGGAGCACAGCCCCAGCATTTT
TRBV28	-	TRBJ1-2	few	CASSLSRPGDYGYTF	TGTGCCAGCAGTTTATCCCGCCCAGGCGACTATGGCTACACCTTC
TRBV19	-	TRBJ1-1	-	CASRLGNTEAFF	TGTGCCAGTAGACTCGGGAACACTGAAGCTTTCTTT
TRBV7-9	-	TRBJ2-3	-	CASSPLGLSGGTDTQYF	TGTGCCAGCAGCCCCCTGGGACTTTCGGGGGGCACAGATACGCAGTATTTT